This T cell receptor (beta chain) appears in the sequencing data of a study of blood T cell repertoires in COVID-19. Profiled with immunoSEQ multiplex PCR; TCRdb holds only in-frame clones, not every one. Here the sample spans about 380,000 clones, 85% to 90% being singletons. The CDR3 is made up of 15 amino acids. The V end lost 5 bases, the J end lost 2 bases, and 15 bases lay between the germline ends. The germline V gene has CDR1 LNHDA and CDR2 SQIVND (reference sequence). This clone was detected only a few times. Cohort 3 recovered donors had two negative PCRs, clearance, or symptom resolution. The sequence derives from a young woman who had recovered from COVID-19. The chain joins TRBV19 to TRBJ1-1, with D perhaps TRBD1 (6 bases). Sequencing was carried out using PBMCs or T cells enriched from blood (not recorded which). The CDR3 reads CASSRREGENTEAFF. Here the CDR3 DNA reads TGTGCCAGTAGTCGTCGGGAGGGGGAAAACACTGAAGCTTTCTTT.